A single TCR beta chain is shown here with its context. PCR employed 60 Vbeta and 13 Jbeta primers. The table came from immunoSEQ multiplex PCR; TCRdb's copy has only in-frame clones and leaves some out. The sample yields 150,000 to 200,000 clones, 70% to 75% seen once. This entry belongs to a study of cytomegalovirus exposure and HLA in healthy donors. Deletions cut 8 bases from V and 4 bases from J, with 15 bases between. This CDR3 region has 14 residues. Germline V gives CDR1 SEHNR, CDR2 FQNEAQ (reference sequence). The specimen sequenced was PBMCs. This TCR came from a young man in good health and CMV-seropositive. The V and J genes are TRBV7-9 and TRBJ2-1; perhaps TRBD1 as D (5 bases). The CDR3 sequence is CASLPQTVYNEQFF. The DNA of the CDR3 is TGTGCCAGCCTCCCCCAGACAGTATACAATGAGCAGTTCTTC.